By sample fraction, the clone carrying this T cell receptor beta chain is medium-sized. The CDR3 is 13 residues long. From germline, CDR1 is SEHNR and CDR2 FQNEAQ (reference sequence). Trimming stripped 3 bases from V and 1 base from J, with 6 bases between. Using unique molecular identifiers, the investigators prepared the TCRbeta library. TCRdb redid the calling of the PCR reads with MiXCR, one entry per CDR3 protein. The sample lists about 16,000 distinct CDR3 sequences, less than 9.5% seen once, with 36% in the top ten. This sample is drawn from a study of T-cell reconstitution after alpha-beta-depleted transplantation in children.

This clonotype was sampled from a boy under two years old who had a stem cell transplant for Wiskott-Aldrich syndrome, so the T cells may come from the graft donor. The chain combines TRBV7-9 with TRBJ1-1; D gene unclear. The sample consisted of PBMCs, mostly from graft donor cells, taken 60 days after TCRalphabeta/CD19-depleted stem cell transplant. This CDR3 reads CASSLAENTEAFF. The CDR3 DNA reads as TGTGCCAGCAGCTTGGCGGAGAACACTGAAGCTTTCTTT.